These 4 T cell receptor beta chains came from one sample sequenced in a study of spatial heterogeneity in lung cancer. TCRdb recomputed calls from the 5' RACE reads with MiXCR, one row per CDR3 protein. The data contain fewer than 15,000 distinct CDR3 sequences, roughly 5% of them seen just once; the ten biggest clones take up about 38%. The time point here: sample taken at primary tumor resection. Without sorting, whole RNA was sequenced from tumor, nontumor lung or frozen PBMC. The material sequenced was lung tumor tissue, taken at surgery. These receptor sequences come from a human donor with early-stage non-small cell lung cancer.

Ten or more counts support this clonotype. The library was designed around alpha chains, so this beta chain is a stray read whose abundance carries little weight. The chain has TRBV29-1 and TRBJ2-3, with TRBD1 matching 8 bases. This CDR3 has 14 amino acids. The J segment lost 4 bases and the V segment lost 5 bases, leaving 8 bases of the junction unmatched. The V gene's germline CDR1 is SQVTM and CDR2 ANQGSEA. The CDR3 sequence: CSVQGQGQADTQYF. CDR3 DNA sequence: TGCAGCGTTCAAGGACAGGGACAAGCAGATACGCAGTATTTT.

This clonotype was recorded many times. This beta chain was picked up by a library intended for alpha chains and is off target, so its count carries little meaning. The chain combines TRBV20-1 with TRBJ1-2; 10 bases agree with TRBD1. CDR1 and CDR2 from the germline V gene are DFQATT and SNEGSKA (reference sequence). The junction had 3 bases not matched to a gene; V was cut back by 5 bases and J by 3 bases. The CDR3 runs 13 residues. CDR3 DNA: TGCAGTGCTCCCGGGACAGGGGACTATGGCTACACCTTC. Amino acid sequence: CSAPGTGDYGYTF.

This clonotype was seen repeatedly, ten times or more. The library was prepared for alpha chains; this beta chain is a stray read, so its frequency means little. The chain joins TRBV19 to TRBJ1-5; 8 nucleotides match TRBD1. This CDR3 region has 16 residues. With V trimmed by 5 bases and J by 2 bases, 8 bases remained unmatched. Germline-derived CDR1 and CDR2 are LNHDA and SQIVND (reference sequence). CDR3 loop: CASSSVDREGNQPQHF. In DNA form, the CDR3 reads TGTGCCAGTAGTTCGGTGGACAGGGAGGGCAATCAGCCCCAGCATTTT.

This clonotype was seen at least ten times. This beta chain represents an off-target read in a library built for alpha chains; its size is of limited meaning. V gene TRBV6-1 combines with J gene TRBJ1-2; D possibly corresponds to TRBD1 (6 bases). With 1 base removed from V and 9 bases from J, the gap between germline ends came to 12 bases. This CDR3 comprises 13 residues. Germline CDR1 and CDR2: MNHNS and SASEGT. The CDR3 DNA reads as TGTGCCAGCAGTGAAGGGACCAGGGGTAGCTACACCTTC. Protein: CASSEGTRGSYTF.